A selection of T cell receptor beta chains follows, all from one sample in a study of blood T cell repertoires in COVID-19. Assay used: immunoSEQ multiplex PCR; TCRdb lists only in-frame clones, some missing. This sample has around 300,000 clones, with approximately 93% found just once. The sequencing input was peripheral blood. The receptors originated from a woman aged 25 to 39 with COVID-19, enrolled during active disease. Each CDR3 is given with its conserved first and last residue. Each record gives: V gene, clone size, D gene, J gene, CDR3 DNA, CDR3 protein. The D gene is left open where the match is weak. Rows give clone size only sometimes, using once, few, many, or a class for an expanded clone.

TRBV28,-,TRBD1,TRBJ1-1,TGTGCCAGCACCCCCAGCACAGGGGGCGAGACTGAAGCTTTCTTT,CASTPSTGGETEAFF
TRBV28,few,TRBD1,TRBJ1-5,TGTGCCAGCACTAAGGACAGGAATCAGCCCCAGCATTTT,CASTKDRNQPQHF
TRBV29-1,-,-,TRBJ1-5,TGCAGCGTCTCAGGCCAGGGGCAGCCCCAGCATTTT,CSVSGQGQPQHF
TRBV28,-,-,TRBJ1-6,TGTGCCAGCAGTTTAGCCGGAGTGGGATGGGAGGAATCACCCCTCCACTTT,CASSLAGVGWEESPLHF
TRBV5-4,-,-,TRBJ1-2,TGTGCCAGCAGCTCCGGGACTGTTTATGGCTACACCTTC,CASSSGTVYGYTF
TRBV15,-,TRBD2,TRBJ2-1,TGTGCCACCAAAGCTAGCGGGAGGATATCCTACAATGAGCAGTTCTTC,CATKASGRISYNEQFF
TRBV3-1/TRBV3-2,-,TRBD1,TRBJ2-5,TGTGCCAGCAGCCAAGATGGAAAGACAGGGGTTAAAGAGACCCAGTACTTC,CASSQDGKTGVKETQYF
TRBV7-2,-,-,TRBJ2-3,TGTGCCAGCAGCCCCCAGCGGCGGGATACAGATACGCAGTATTTT,CASSPQRRDTDTQYF
TRBV6-5,-,TRBD1,TRBJ2-2,TGTGCCAGCACTCTGGGACAGGCCCCCGGGGAGCTGTTTTTT,CASTLGQAPGELFF
TRBV19,-,-,TRBJ1-6,TGTGCCAGTAGTACCCTGACCGGACAGAGATATAATTCACCCCTCCACTTT,CASSTLTGQRYNSPLHF
TRBV10-3,-,TRBD1,TRBJ1-1,TGTGCCATCAGTGAATTGACAGGGCAGAACACTGAAGCTTTCTTT,CAISELTGQNTEAFF
TRBV30,-,-,TRBJ2-5,TGTGCCAGCCGAGCGAAGATACAAGAGACCCAGTACTTC,CASRAKIQETQYF
TRBV5-1,-,-,TRBJ2-5,TGCGCCAGCAGCTTAGAGCTAAGAGAGACCCAGTACTTC,CASSLELRETQYF
TRBV10-3,-,-,TRBJ2-5,TGTGCCATCAGTGAGTCGAGACGGGACCAAGAGACCCAGTACTTC,CAISESRRDQETQYF
TRBV3-1/TRBV3-2,once,TRBD1,TRBJ2-1,TGTGCCAGCAGCCAAGGGTTTGGACAGGGATGGGATGAGCAGTTCTTC,CASSQGFGQGWDEQFF